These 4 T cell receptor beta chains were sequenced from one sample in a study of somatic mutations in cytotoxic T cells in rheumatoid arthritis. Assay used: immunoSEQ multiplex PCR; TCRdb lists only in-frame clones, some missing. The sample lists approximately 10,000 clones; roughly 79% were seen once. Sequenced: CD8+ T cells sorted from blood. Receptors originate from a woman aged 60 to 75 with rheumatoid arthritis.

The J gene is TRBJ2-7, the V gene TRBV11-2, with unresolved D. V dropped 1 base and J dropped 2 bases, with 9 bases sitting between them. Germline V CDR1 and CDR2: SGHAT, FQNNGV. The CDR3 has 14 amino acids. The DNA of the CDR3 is TGTGCCAGCAGCTTAGGATTCGGTACCTACGAGCAGTACTTC. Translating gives CASSLGFGTYEQYF.

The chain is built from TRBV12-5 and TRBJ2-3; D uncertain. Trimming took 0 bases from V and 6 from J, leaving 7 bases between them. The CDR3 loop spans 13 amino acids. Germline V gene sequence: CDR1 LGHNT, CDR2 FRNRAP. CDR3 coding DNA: TGTGCTAGTGGTTTGGTAACTTCGGATACGCAGTATTTT. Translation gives CASGLVTSDTQYF.

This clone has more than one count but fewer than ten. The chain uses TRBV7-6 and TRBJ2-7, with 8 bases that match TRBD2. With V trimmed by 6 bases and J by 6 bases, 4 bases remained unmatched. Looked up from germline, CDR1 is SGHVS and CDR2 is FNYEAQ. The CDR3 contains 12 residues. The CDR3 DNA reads TGTGCCAGCAGACCAAGCGGGGGCGAGCAGTACTTC. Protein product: CASRPSGGEQYF.

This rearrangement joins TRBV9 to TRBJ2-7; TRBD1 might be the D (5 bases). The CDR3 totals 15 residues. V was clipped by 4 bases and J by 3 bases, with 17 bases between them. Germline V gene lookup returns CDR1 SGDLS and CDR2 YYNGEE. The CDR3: CASSPKDKTNYEQYF. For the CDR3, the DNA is TGTGCCAGCAGCCCTAAGGACAAGACCAACTACGAGCAGTACTTC. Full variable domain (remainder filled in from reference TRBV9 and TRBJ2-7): DSGVTQTPKHLITATGQRVTLRCSPRSGDLSVYWYQQSLDQGLQFLIQYYNGEERAKGNILERFSAQQFPDLHSELNLSSLELGDSALYFCASSPKDKTNYEQYFGPGTRLTVT.